Below, 24 T cell receptor beta chains from the same sample are listed, as sequenced in a study of blood T cell repertoires in COVID-19. The method was immunoSEQ multiplex PCR; TCRdb's version includes in-frame clones alone and lacks a portion of them. Of fewer than 70,000 clones detected, over 70% appear once; the ten largest clones hold 3% to 3.5%. Sequencing was done on a sample of peripheral blood. These receptors all come from a human donor in a cohort sampled during active COVID-19.

V gene TRBV5-1 combines with J gene TRBJ2-1; 9 bases are shared with TRBD1. The CDR3 is made up of 14 amino acids. Germline trimming cut 2 bases from V and 9 bases from J; bases unmatched to any gene: 6. Germline CDR1 and CDR2: SGHRS and YFSETQ. CDR3 region: CASSFATGGAEQFF. The CDR3 coding sequence is TGCGCCAGCAGCTTCGCCACAGGGGGCGCTGAGCAGTTCTTC.

The chain combines TRBV19 with TRBJ1-5; no clear D. Germline V lookup: CDR1 LNHDA, CDR2 SQIVND (reference sequence). The ends were cut back, 0 bases at V and 4 bases at J, with 7 bases in the middle. CDR3 length: 14 residues. The CDR3, as DNA: TGTGCCAGTAGTATAGATCGGTCAAATCAGCCCCAGCATTTT. Its protein is CASSIDRSNQPQHF.

This chain joins TRBV6-2 or TRBV6-3 and TRBJ1-2; D not resolved. V lost 0 bases and J lost 8, with 13 bases in between. The CDR3 contains 14 residues. Per the germline V gene, CDR1 is MNHEY and CDR2 is SVGEGT. Written as DNA, the CDR3 is TGTGCCAGCAGTTACTCGACAACAGTTGGAGGCTACACCTTC. This sequence encodes CASSYSTTVGGYTF.

The rearrangement links TRBV5-6 to TRBJ1-2; D possibly corresponds to TRBD1 (6 bases). Germline assignment: CDR1 SGHDT and CDR2 YYEEEE. The ends were cut back, 2 bases at V and 5 bases at J, with 7 bases in the middle. This CDR3 comprises 12 residues. The chain's CDR3 is CASSFTGYGYTF. Here the CDR3 DNA reads TGTGCCAGCAGCTTTACAGGGTATGGCTACACCTTC.

The CDR3 DNA follows: TGCGCCAGCAGCTTAGCAGGGTTCGAAAACACCATATATTTT. Translated: CASSLAGFENTIYF. This chain connects TRBV5-1 to TRBJ1-3, with D perhaps matching TRBD1 (5 bases). Trimming pared 2 bases from V and 6 bases from J, leaving 12 bases between. The CDR3 has 14 amino acids. CDR1 is SGHRS and CDR2 is YFSETQ in the germline V gene.

For the CDR3, the DNA is TGTGCCAGCTCTCCATACCTCCGGGACAGGAATACCGGGGAGCTGTTTTTT. This encodes CASSPYLRDRNTGELFF. The chain recombines TRBV18 with TRBJ2-2; 8 nucleotides align to TRBD1. CDR1 KGHSH and CDR2 LQKENI come from the germline V gene. The CDR3 has 17 amino acids. The ends lost 6 bases at V and 5 bases at J; junction bases unmatched: 14.

The rearrangement uses TRBV11-3 and TRBJ2-2; 8 bases align to TRBD2. Unmatched junction bases numbered 9, after V lost 4 bases and J lost 2 bases. CDR3 length: 17 amino acids. Germline loops: CDR1 SGHNT, CDR2 YENEEA. CDR3 loop: CASSYGFLAGNTGELFF. The DNA for the CDR3 is TGTGCCAGCAGCTACGGGTTCCTAGCGGGCAACACCGGGGAGCTGTTTTTT. Full variable domain (outside the CDR3, taken from reference TRBV11-3 and TRBJ2-2): EAGVVQSPRYKIIEKKQPVAFWCNPISGHNTLYWYLQNLGQGPELLIRYENEEAVDDSQLPKDRFSAERLKGVDSTLKIQPAELGDSAVYLCASSYGFLAGNTGELFFGEGSRLTVL.

This sequence joins TRBV15 and TRBJ1-6; 7 bases line up with TRBD1. CDR1 LNHNV and CDR2 YYDKDF come from the germline V gene (reference sequence). Trimming removed 7 bases from V and 10 bases from J; junction bases left unmatched: 10. CDR3 length: 14 residues. CDR3 bases: TGTGCCACCAACAACAGGGGAATAGGGTCACCCCTCCACTTT. It yields the protein CATNNRGIGSPLHF.

The V call is TRBV9, the J call TRBJ2-3; TRBD1 matches at 7 bases. Germline V lookup: CDR1 SGDLS, CDR2 YYNGEE. V trimming: 3 bases; J trimming: 3 bases; junction bases outside the gene matches: 10. The CDR3 has 16 amino acids. The CDR3 DNA is TGTGCCAGCAGCGCAACCGGGACAGTTATAACAGATACGCAGTATTTT. Amino acid sequence: CASSATGTVITDTQYF.

The V gene is TRBV2, the J gene TRBJ2-1, with D unclear. Trimming shortened V by 3 bases and J by 4 bases, and 4 bases separated the two germline ends. The germline CDR1 and CDR2 sequences are SNHLY and FYNNEI. This CDR3 has 12 amino acids. The CDR3 protein is CASSDGYNEQFF. The CDR3 region has the DNA TGTGCCAGCAGTGACGGTTACAATGAGCAGTTCTTC.

The genes are TRBV7-2 and TRBJ1-1, with D unclear. With 3 bases removed from V and 1 base from J, the gap between germline ends came to 6 bases. The length of the CDR3 is 13 residues. Germline CDR1 reads SGHTA; CDR2 reads FQGNSA. The CDR3: CASSLGRNTEAFF. Written as DNA, the CDR3 is TGTGCCAGCAGCTTGGGCAGGAACACTGAAGCTTTCTTT.

This clone was seen a single time. J is TRBJ2-1 and V is TRBV6-5; the match to TRBD1 covers 11 bases. V was clipped by 6 bases and J by 2 bases; unmatched bases: 0. There are 14 residues in the CDR3. Germline V gene lookup returns CDR1 MNHEY and CDR2 SVGAGI. CDR3 sequence reads: CASRGQGAYNEQFF. CDR3 coding DNA: TGTGCCAGCAGGGGACAGGGGGCCTACAATGAGCAGTTCTTC.

This clone came up once. The chain uses TRBV7-2 and TRBJ1-5; D gene uncertain. The V end lost 10 bases, the J end lost 5 bases, and 18 bases lay between the germline ends. Per germline, CDR1 SGHTA and CDR2 FQGNSA. This CDR3 has 14 residues. Here the CDR3 reads CATSIRGTDQPQHF. In nucleotides, the CDR3 is TGTGCCACCTCAATCCGGGGTACGGATCAGCCCCAGCATTTT. The variable domain in full, completed from reference TRBV7-2 and TRBJ1-5, reads GAGVSQSPSNKVTEKGKDVELRCDPISGHTALYWYRQSLGQGLEFLIYFQGNSAPDKSGLPSDRFSAERTGGSVSTLTIQRTQQEDSAVYLCATSIRGTDQPQHFGDGTRLSIL.

This clone has a handful of counts. This rearrangement joins TRBV7-9 to TRBJ2-5, with 10 nucleotides matching TRBD2. The ends lost 5 bases at V and 2 bases at J; junction bases unmatched: 8. The CDR3 is 16 residues long. Germline V CDR1 and CDR2: SEHNR, FQNEAQ (reference sequence). The CDR3 reads CASSPTSGWTQETQYF. The DNA of the CDR3 is TGTGCCAGCAGCCCGACTAGCGGGTGGACGCAAGAGACCCAGTACTTC.

This clone appeared a few times. The CDR3 loop reads CASSLERGAGEAFF. CDR3 sequence (DNA): TGTGCCAGCAGCTTGGAACGGGGGGCGGGTGAAGCTTTCTTT. This chain uses TRBV5-4 with TRBJ1-1; maybe TRBD1 (6 bases). The germline gives CDR1 SGHNT, CDR2 YYREEE (reference sequence). The V gene lost 0 bases and the J gene lost 7 bases, with 13 bases spanning the gap. This CDR3 is built from 14 residues.

This clone showed up just a few times. The V and J genes are TRBV14 and TRBJ2-5; TRBD2 aligns across 7 bases. Per germline, CDR1 SGHDN and CDR2 FVKESK. The CDR3 totals 15 residues. V lost 2 bases to trimming and J lost 4 bases; unmatched junction nucleotides: 7. CDR3 loop: CASSQNTAGVETQYF. DNA for the CDR3: TGTGCCAGCAGCCAAAATACGGCGGGAGTAGAGACCCAGTACTTC.

This rearrangement joins TRBV11-2 to TRBJ1-1; perhaps TRBD1 as D (6 bases). The CDR3 spans 15 residues. Germline V CDR1 and CDR2: SGHAT, FQNNGV. The ends were cut back, 5 bases at V and 6 bases at J, with 19 bases in the middle. In nucleotides, the CDR3 is TGTGCCAGCAGCCCACCTAACACAGGGTTCCCTGAAGCTTTCTTT. Translating it yields CASSPPNTGFPEAFF.

The chain is built from TRBV19 and TRBJ2-1, with 10 bases fitting TRBD1. The V gene end was trimmed by 4 bases and the J gene end by 10 bases; junction bases not matched to a gene: 10. This CDR3 is built from 15 residues. CDR1 and CDR2 from the germline V gene are LNHDA and SQIVND (reference sequence). The CDR3 region is CASSTAGQGFKEQFF. CDR3 sequence (DNA): TGTGCCAGTAGTACCGCGGGACAGGGGTTCAAGGAGCAGTTCTTC.

The chain links TRBV6-7 to TRBJ1-5; D is unclear. TRBV6-7 is designated an ORF whose function remains uncertain. Trimming shortened V by 6 bases and J by 5 bases, and 14 bases separated the two germline ends. This CDR3 region has 14 residues. CDR3 coding DNA: TGTGCCAGCAGCTCTGGAGGCGCCCATCAGCCCCAGCATTTT. Translating gives CASSSGGAHQPQHF.

The V and J genes are TRBV13 and TRBJ2-3, with 9 bases that match TRBD2. Looked up from germline, CDR1 is PRHDT and CDR2 is FYEKMQ (reference sequence). The CDR3 runs to 16 residues. J lost 4 bases, V lost 3 bases, and 8 bases had no gene match. CDR3 coding DNA: TGTGCCAGCAGCTTTCGGGCGGGGGGGGAGGCAGATACGCAGTATTTT. This encodes CASSFRAGGEADTQYF.

This chain links TRBV6-5 with TRBJ1-2; the D gene is possibly TRBD1 (5 bases). The CDR3 is 12 amino acids. Germline CDR1 and CDR2: MNHEY and SVGAGI. The ends were cut back, 2 bases at V and 5 bases at J, with 6 bases in the middle. The CDR3 reads CASSYKGYGYTF. The CDR3 region has the DNA TGTGCCAGCAGTTACAAGGGGTATGGCTACACCTTC.

The gene calls are TRBV5-1 and TRBJ2-5, with TRBD2 matching 9 bases. CDR1 is SGHRS and CDR2 is YFSETQ in the germline V gene. V gave up 2 bases and J gave up 2 bases; unmatched junction bases: 10. This CDR3 region has 17 residues. The CDR3 DNA reads TGCGCCAGCAGCTTCTCCCAGGTTAGCGGGGGTCAAGAGACCCAGTACTTC. This codes for CASSFSQVSGGQETQYF.

The chain employs TRBV19 and TRBJ2-1; the match to TRBD2 covers 13 bases. V lost 6 bases, J lost 5 bases, and 4 bases stayed unmatched. There are 15 residues in the CDR3. Germline V lookup: CDR1 LNHDA, CDR2 SQIVND (reference sequence). CDR3 DNA: TGTGCCAGTAGGATGACTAGCGGGGGGCACAATGAGCAGTTCTTC. Translating it yields CASRMTSGGHNEQFF.

Turning to this clone: An end of the junction does not agree with germline; a read error may underlie this. V usage is TRBV24-1 and J usage is TRBJ2-4, with TRBD1 as a possible D gene (5 bases). This CDR3 region has 12 residues. Germline V gene sequence: CDR1 KGHDR, CDR2 SFDVKD. The DNA of the CDR3 is TGTGCCACCAGTGATTTGCAGGGTCCCTCTTTCTTC. Encoded protein: CATSDLQGPSFF.